This T cell receptor beta chain was retrieved from a study of radiotherapy plus CTLA-4 blockade in lung cancer (dated by TCRdb to the late 2010s). With respect to the entire study: Among enrolled patients, roughly 18% had an objective response and approximately 30% reached disease control. Broad study findings and their caveats: After treatment with radiotherapy and ipilimumab, TCR clones that came from tumors expanded in the peripheral blood. The strongest predictors of response, as reported, were early dynamic changes in blood T cell clones along with a rise in serum interferon-beta after radiation.

Via the germline V gene (reference sequence), CDR1 is SEHNR and CDR2 FQNEAQ. Trimming costs V 3 bases and J 0 bases, and their ends lie 8 bases apart. The CDR3 numbers 14 residues from cysteine through phenylalanine. CDR3 DNA is the only sequence kept; it has 42 bases, read in frame from the first base. A few counts support this clone. The antigen it recognizes is unknown. No base quality values were provided; no much bigger clone lies one nucleotide off. The protocol used for the library was the immunoSEQ multiplex PCR assay. TCRdb mirrors the immuneACCESS table, restricted to in-frame sequences. Some clones are absent from its copies; in checked studies, under half trace to an unresolved V gene, and the reason for the others is unknown. For this sample the table gives approximately 33,000 clones, of which around 73% were detected only once. The ten largest clones add up to roughly 7.4% of the sample.

The study evaluated CTLA-4 blockade (ipilimumab) given together with focal radiation therapy in patients who had chemo-refractory metastatic non-small-cell lung cancer. This sequence was found in a human donor with non-small cell lung cancer who had stable disease on radiotherapy plus ipilimumab. The starting material was peripheral blood, obtained from a patient treated with radiotherapy plus ipilimumab. The rearranged chain carries TRBV7-9 and TRBJ1-1; no D gene is confidently identified. CDR3 sequence: CASSFGAMNTEAFF. The nucleotides are TGTGCCAGCAGCTTCGGCGCCATGAACACTGAAGCTTTCTTT.